The rows below give T cell receptor beta chains drawn from one sample of a study of blood T cell repertoires in COVID-19. Sequencing used immunoSEQ multiplex PCR; TCRdb keeps in-frame clones, though not all of them. The data contain hundreds of thousands of clones, roughly four fifths of them singletons. The sample consisted of peripheral blood. The origin of the receptors is a woman of 80 years or more with acute or convalescent COVID-19. The CDR3 runs from the conserved cysteine through the conserved F or W. A D gene is named only where the DNA matches it firmly. Rows may omit the clone size; those that give it use once, few, many or a size class.

clone_size d_call j_call v_call cdr3_nt cdr3_aa
few - TRBJ1-6 TRBV3-1/TRBV3-2 TGTGCCAGCAGCCAAGAAGCTCTTTTCTATAATTCACCCCTCCACTTT CASSQEALFYNSPLHF
- - TRBJ1-6 TRBV28 TGTGCCAGCACCCCTTACATGCCCGGAGGTAATTCACCCCTCCACTTT CASTPYMPGGNSPLHF
- TRBD2 TRBJ2-5 TRBV30 TGTGCCTGGAGCCCGGGACTAGCGTTTGAGACCCAGTACTTC CAWSPGLAFETQYF
- - TRBJ1-5 TRBV28 TGTGCCAGCAGTTTGGGCGGGGGGGGCAATCAGCCCCAGCATTTT CASSLGGGGNQPQHF
- TRBD1 TRBJ2-2 TRBV10-2 TGCGCCAGTCGACAGGGGGCAAACACCGGGGAGCTGTTTTTT CASRQGANTGELFF
- - TRBJ1-2 TRBV5-4 TGTGCCAGCAGCTTGGGCGGGGGGATGAACTATGGCTACACCTTC CASSLGGGMNYGYTF
once - TRBJ2-2 TRBV5-1 TGCGCCAGCAGCTGGACAGAGATCACCGGGGAGCTGTTTTTT CASSWTEITGELFF
- - TRBJ2-1 TRBV6-4 TGTGCCAGCAGTGACTCGTACGGGGGAGGAGAGCAGTTCTTC CASSDSYGGGEQFF
- TRBD1 TRBJ1-5 TRBV19 TGTGCCAGTAGCCCTTCTTACAGGGGGCGTATCAATCAGCCCCAGCATTTT CASSPSYRGRINQPQHF
- TRBD2 TRBJ2-2 TRBV7-9 TGTGCCAGCAGCTTCGGACTAGCGGGGTTTGTCGGGGAGCTGTTTTTT CASSFGLAGFVGELFF
- TRBD1 TRBJ2-1 TRBV9 TGTGCCAGCAGCGAGACAGGGGGATCCTACAATGAGCAGTTCTTC CASSETGGSYNEQFF
- - TRBJ2-2 TRBV9 TGTGCCAGCAGCGTAGGTGGAGGGGTCAACACCGGGGAGCTGTTTTTT CASSVGGGVNTGELFF
once TRBD1 TRBJ2-7 TRBV6-2/TRBV6-3 TGTGCCAGCAGTTACCGGGACAGGGGGCTCAACGAGCAGTACTTC CASSYRDRGLNEQYF
once TRBD1 TRBJ2-3 TRBV28 TGTGCCAGCAGGTTCAGGGGGCGCGGCACAGATACGCAGTATTTT CASRFRGRGTDTQYF
- - TRBJ1-3 TRBV28 TGTGCCAGCAGACAAGCGGGAGTCTCTGGAAACACCATATATTTT CASRQAGVSGNTIYF
- TRBD1 TRBJ2-1 TRBV2 TGTGCCAGCGGGGGACAGGGTAACAATGAGCAGTTCTTC CASGGQGNNEQFF
- - TRBJ1-3 TRBV6-1 TGTGCCAGCAGTAAGGACAGTATCTCTGGAAACACCATATATTTT CASSKDSISGNTIYF
- TRBD1 TRBJ2-3 TRBV7-2 TGTGCCAGCAGCACCCACGGACAGGTTGATACGCAGTATTTT CASSTHGQVDTQYF
- - TRBJ1-1 TRBV6-5 TGTGCCAGCAGTTACCCAGGGTCGGGAGCTTTCTTT CASSYPGSGAFF
- TRBD2 TRBJ2-5 TRBV6-2/TRBV6-3 TGTGCCAGCAGTCTACTAGCGGGGGTTGGAGAGACCCAGTACTTC CASSLLAGVGETQYF
- - TRBJ1-5 TRBV27 TGTGCCAGCAGTTTACCCGGGGGAAATCAGCCCCAGCATTTT CASSLPGGNQPQHF
- TRBD2 TRBJ2-3 TRBV15 TGTGCCACCCAGCGGGGGGCTCACACAGATACGCAGTATTTT CATQRGAHTDTQYF
- - TRBJ1-2 TRBV6-4 TGTGCCAGCAGCCCCGACAGCCAAGGGGGCTACACCTTC CASSPDSQGGYTF
- TRBD2 TRBJ2-5 TRBV5-8 TGTGCCAGCAGCTTTGCGGGACTACCAGAGACCCAGTACTTC CASSFAGLPETQYF
- TRBD1 TRBJ2-7 TRBV7-2 TGTGCCAGCAGCTCCCGGGACAGGGGTTTTGGAAAGCAGTACTTC CASSSRDRGFGKQYF
- TRBD1 TRBJ1-1 TRBV27 TGTGCCAGCATAGGACAGGCTACGGGTAGGGGTGAAGCTTTCTTT CASIGQATGRGEAFF
once TRBD2 TRBJ2-2 TRBV3-1/TRBV3-2 TGTGCCAGCAGCCAAGTGGCGGGAGCTATCGGGGAGCTGTTTTTT CASSQVAGAIGELFF
- TRBD1 TRBJ2-5 TRBV18 TGTGCCAGCTCAGCAAATGACAGGGCTTGGAGAGAGACCCAGTACTTC CASSANDRAWRETQYF
once - TRBJ2-1 TRBV19 TGTGCCAGTAGTATAGCGGGGGAATACAATGAGCAGTTCTTC CASSIAGEYNEQFF
- - TRBJ2-7 TRBV29-1 TGCAGCGTTAGCTCAACCTCCTACGAGCAGTACTTC CSVSSTSYEQYF
- TRBD1 TRBJ1-5 TRBV7-6 TGTGCCAGCAGCCCACAGGGGCGGGCGAATCAGCCCCAGCATTTT CASSPQGRANQPQHF
- - TRBJ2-6 TRBV6-2/TRBV6-3 TGTGCCAGCAGTTTTCTAGGGGGAAGAAGCTCTGGGGCCAACGTCCTGACTTTC CASSFLGGRSSGANVLTF
few - TRBJ1-6 TRBV5-1 TGCGCCAGCAGCATTCGACAACTCGGGGATAATTCACCCCTCCACTTT CASSIRQLGDNSPLHF
- TRBD1 TRBJ1-5 TRBV7-2 TGTGCCAGCAGCCCAGGGGGGTTTTATCAGCCCCAGCATTTT CASSPGGFYQPQHF
- TRBD2 TRBJ2-3 TRBV4-1 TGCGCCAGCAGCCAAGATCGTGGCGGGGGGCTCACAGATACGCAGTATTTT CASSQDRGGGLTDTQYF
- TRBD1 TRBJ1-3 TRBV5-1 TGCGCCAGCAGTGCAGGGGGAGCCTCTGGAAACACCATATATTTT CASSAGGASGNTIYF
- TRBD2 TRBJ2-3 TRBV7-3 TGTGCCAGCAGCCTAGCGGGGGGGCAAGGAGATACGCAGTATTTT CASSLAGGQGDTQYF
- - TRBJ2-3 TRBV5-4 TGTGCCAGCAGCCGTACAGGGATACGCACAGATACGCAGTATTTT CASSRTGIRTDTQYF
- - TRBJ1-5 TRBV7-9 TGTGCCAGCAGCCTCGGACAAAGCAATCAGCCCCAGCATTTT CASSLGQSNQPQHF
- - TRBJ2-7 TRBV6-2/TRBV6-3 TGTGCCAGCAGTTTCACTAACTACGAGCAGTACTTC CASSFTNYEQYF
- - TRBJ1-2 TRBV14 TGTGCCAGCAGCCGCTCCAGCGAGGACAGCAACTATGGCTACACCTTC CASSRSSEDSNYGYTF
- - TRBJ2-7 TRBV2 TGTGCCAGCAGTGTGTGGACGGGAGAACCCGAGCAGTACTTC CASSVWTGEPEQYF
- - TRBJ1-6 TRBV18 TGTGCCAGCTCACCACTTTCGGGGGTTGATTCACCCCTCCACTTT CASSPLSGVDSPLHF
few - TRBJ2-1 TRBV7-2 TGTGCCAGCAGCTTGACTAGGAATGAGCAGTTCTTC CASSLTRNEQFF
- TRBD1 TRBJ1-2 TRBV28 TGTGCCAGCGTCGACAGGGTTGACTATGGCTACACCTTC CASVDRVDYGYTF
once - TRBJ2-3 TRBV14 TGTGCCAGCAGCCGCGCGTCGGGGGTACTAGATACGCAGTATTTT CASSRASGVLDTQYF
- - TRBJ1-6 TRBV7-2 TGTGCCAGCAGCTTGGCGGCTTCTCGCAATTCACCCCTCCACTTT CASSLAASRNSPLHF
- TRBD2 TRBJ2-5 TRBV2 TGTGCCAGCAGTGAGACTAGCGGGCTGTCAAAAGAGACCCAGTACTTC CASSETSGLSKETQYF
- - TRBJ1-1 TRBV5-4 TGTGCCAGCAGCTTAGACAGCTTGAACACTGAAGCTTTCTTT CASSLDSLNTEAFF